The 9 T cell receptor beta chains in this list originate from one sample, sequenced in a study of a mutant IDH1 vaccine in newly diagnosed glioma (dated by TCRdb to the early 2020s). This sample's time point label indicates: week 23, last vaccination. Every vaccine dose consisted of 300 ug of a 20-mer mutant IDH1 peptide in Montanide, administered subcutaneously together with topical imiquimod. The antigens for these receptors are not known. Libraries came from the immunoSEQ multiplex PCR assay. The table comes from immuneACCESS by way of TCRdb, which keeps in-frame sequences with V and J called. Part of the clones is missing from these tables; in studies checked, under half for an unresolved V gene and the rest for unknown reasons. The table for this sample lists 35,000 to 50,000 clones; 70% to 85% of them were counted only once. The top ten constitute over 2% of the sample. The sample consisted of PBMCs, taken from a glioma patient whose treatment included an IDH1 peptide vaccine. The receptors were gathered from a young woman with glioma. Some clones in this sample may be carry-over from other donors' samples.

Worth noting for this clone: At one end the junction does not follow the germline gene, possibly because of a read error. The chain employs TRBV7-7 and TRBJ2-2, with D unresolved. CDR3 size: 15 residues. From germline, CDR1 is SSHAT and CDR2 FNYEAQ (reference sequence). CDR3 residues: CASSLSAANTGELFF. The CDR3 DNA sequence: TGTGCTAGCAGCTTATCCGCCGCGAACACCGGGGAGCTGTTTTTT.

The gene calls are TRBV15 and TRBJ1-2; TRBD1 matches 7 bases. The CDR3 extends over 15 amino acids. With V trimmed by 5 bases and J by 4 bases, 10 bases remained unmatched. The germline CDR1 and CDR2 sequences are LNHNV and YYDKDF (reference sequence). Here the CDR3 DNA reads TGTGCCACCAGCCCAGCGCGGGCAGGGGGCTATGGCTACACCTTC. The encoded protein is CATSPARAGGYGYTF.

This clone has a single count. The rearrangement links TRBV7-3 to TRBJ2-1; 7 positions match TRBD1. V gave up 5 bases and J gave up 3 bases; unmatched junction bases: 7. CDR1 and CDR2 from the germline V gene are SGHTA and FQGTGA. The CDR3 has 15 residues. DNA for the CDR3: TGTGCCAGCAGCCTTCGTGGGGACAGCTACAATGAGCAGTTCTTC. Residues: CASSLRGDSYNEQFF.

The chain carries TRBV9 and TRBJ2-7; weak D call: TRBD1 (6 bases). Between the trimmed V and J ends, which lost 1 base and 3 bases, there was a span of 14 bases. CDR3 size: 15 residues. The germline V gene encodes CDR1 SGDLS and CDR2 YYNGEE. This CDR3 reads CASSVLDSARYEQYF. The CDR3 nucleotides are TGTGCCAGCAGCGTACTGGACAGTGCACGCTACGAGCAGTACTTC.

This clone was counted a single time. V and J are TRBV2 and TRBJ2-7; TRBD2 matches at 10 bases. V lost 4 bases, J lost 2 bases, and 11 bases stayed unmatched. Germline CDR1 SNHLY, CDR2 FYNNEI. The CDR3 totals 17 residues. CDR3 in DNA: TGTGCCAGCAGTGGAAGAGGGCTAGCGGGGGTAACCTACGAGCAGTACTTC. Protein sequence: CASSGRGLAGVTYEQYF.

The chain employs TRBV7-3 and TRBJ1-2; D call uncertain. The CDR3 spans 14 residues. Trimming took 1 base from V and 6 from J, leaving 12 bases between them. Germline CDR1 reads SGHTA; CDR2 reads FQGTGA. CDR3 in DNA: TGTGCCAGCAGCTTAAACGGCGGTGGGGATGGCTACACCTTC. It is translated as CASSLNGGGDGYTF.

The V call is TRBV5-6, the J call TRBJ2-5; D is perhaps TRBD2 (6 bases). The DNA end lines up better with TRBJ2-7; the J call may be wrong. Germline CDR1 SGHDT, CDR2 YYEEEE. The CDR3 length is 15 residues. The CDR3 coding sequence is TGTGCCAGCAGCTTGGCCTACGGGGCTAGCGACGAGCAGTACTTC. Translating it yields CASSLAYGASDEQYF.

The rearrangement uses TRBV11-1 and TRBJ2-1; 7 nucleotides align to TRBD2. From germline, CDR1 is SGHAT and CDR2 FQDESV (reference sequence). V shed 3 bases and J 1 base; nucleotides not matched to a gene: 3. CDR3 length: 15 residues. The CDR3 DNA is TGTGCCAGCAGCTTGGTCGGGGGGTCCTACAATGAGCAGTTCTTC. Translation: CASSLVGGSYNEQFF.

The chain joins TRBV5-1 to TRBJ2-7, with TRBD2 identical over 7 bases. This CDR3 comprises 15 residues. V was clipped by 2 bases and J by 4 bases; unmatched bases: 9. CDR1 and CDR2 (germline): SGHRS, YFSETQ. The CDR3 region is CASSLPAGSGYEQYF. CDR3 coding DNA: TGCGCCAGCAGCTTACCAGCGGGGTCGGGATACGAGCAGTACTTC.